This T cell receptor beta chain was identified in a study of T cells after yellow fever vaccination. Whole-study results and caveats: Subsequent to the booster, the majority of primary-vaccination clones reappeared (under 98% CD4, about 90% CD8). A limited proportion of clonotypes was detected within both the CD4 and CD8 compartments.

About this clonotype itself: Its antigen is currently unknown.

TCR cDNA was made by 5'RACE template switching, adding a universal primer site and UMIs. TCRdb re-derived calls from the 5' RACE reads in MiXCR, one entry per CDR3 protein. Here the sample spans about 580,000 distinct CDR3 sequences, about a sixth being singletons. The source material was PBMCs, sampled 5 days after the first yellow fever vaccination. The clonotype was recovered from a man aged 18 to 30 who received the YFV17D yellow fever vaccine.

The chain's CDR3 is CASSSTGTGSRGYTF. The CDR3 region has the DNA TGTGCCAGCAGTTCTACCGGGACAGGGAGCCGTGGCTACACCTTC. The V and J genes are TRBV6-5 and TRBJ1-2; 9 nucleotides match TRBD1. Germline CDR1 MNHEY, CDR2 SVGAGI. J was trimmed by 7 bases and V by 4 bases; bases with no gene match: 10. The CDR3 covers 15 residues.